One and the same sample provided the 20 T cell receptor beta chains below, sequenced in a study of untreated major depressive disorder. The assay was immunoSEQ multiplex PCR, and TCRdb's table has in-frame clones only and misses some. This table has approximately 20,000 clones, 80% to 95% appearing once. Sequenced sample: CD4+ T cells from PBMCs. The source of these receptors is a man in his thirties or forties in good health.

V is TRBV29-1 and J is TRBJ1-2, with D uncertain. Deletions cut 6 bases from V and 7 bases from J, with 18 bases between. CDR3 length: 13 amino acids. Germline V gene sequence: CDR1 SQVTM, CDR2 ANQGSEA. CDR3: CSVVGLDFSGYTF. The DNA of the CDR3 is TGCAGCGTCGTTGGACTGGATTTTTCTGGCTACACCTTC.

V is TRBV2 and J is TRBJ2-7; D is perhaps TRBD2 (6 bases). V was shortened by 5 bases and J by 4 bases, with 9 bases between the two germline ends. Germline V gene data show CDR1 as SNHLY and CDR2 as FYNNEI. The CDR3 is made up of 12 amino acids. CDR3 DNA sequence: TGTGCCAGCAGTTGGGACTTTTACGAGCAGTACTTC. Translated, it gives CASSWDFYEQYF.

The gene calls are TRBV4-1 and TRBJ1-2, with D unresolved. The CDR3 has 14 amino acids. Germline V gene data show CDR1 as MGHRA and CDR2 as YSYEKL. V gave up 1 base and J gave up 5 bases, with 11 bases separating them. CDR3 sequence (DNA): TGCGCCAGCAGCCAAGGCGGGGTTCCATATGGCTACACCTTC. Its protein product is CASSQGGVPYGYTF.

The chain joins TRBV7-6 to TRBJ2-1; tentative D call: TRBD2 (6 bases). The germline V and J ends were trimmed by 2 bases and 3 bases, with 14 bases remaining between them. Looked up from germline, CDR1 is SGHVS and CDR2 is FNYEAQ. The CDR3 runs to 16 residues. For the CDR3, the DNA is TGTGCCAGCAGCTTATACCCCCCGGGAGTCTACAATGAGCAGTTCTTC. Its protein is CASSLYPPGVYNEQFF.

J is TRBJ2-3 and V is TRBV5-1; D not resolved. Germline loops: CDR1 SGHRS, CDR2 YFSETQ. V gave up 3 bases and J gave up 0 bases, with 5 bases separating them. This CDR3 is 13 amino acids long. The CDR3 bases are TGCGCCAGCAGCTCCGAAAGCACAGATACGCAGTATTTT. Protein: CASSSESTDTQYF.

V gene TRBV6-1 combines with J gene TRBJ2-4, with 7 positions matching TRBD1. The junction had 8 bases not matched to a gene; V was cut back by 3 bases and J by 3 bases. The CDR3 sequence is 16 residues long. The germline V gene encodes CDR1 MNHNS and CDR2 SASEGT. Written as DNA, the CDR3 is TGTGCCAGCAGTGACTTAACGACAGGGTACAAAAACATTCAGTACTTC. Its protein is CASSDLTTGYKNIQYF.

The chain combines TRBV5-1 with TRBJ2-5; no clear D. Germline V gene data show CDR1 as SGHRS and CDR2 as YFSETQ. The CDR3 sequence is 13 residues long. Trimming left V 0 bases short and J 3 bases short, with 6 bases between. CDR3 in amino acids: CASSLDGEETQYF. The CDR3 nucleotides are TGCGCCAGCAGCTTGGACGGAGAAGAGACCCAGTACTTC.

This chain connects TRBV6-5 to TRBJ2-7; TRBD1 or TRBD2 may be the D gene (5 bases each). The CDR3 is 13 residues long. Trimming removed 5 bases from V and 8 bases from J, with 16 bases in between. Germline V gene lookup returns CDR1 MNHEY and CDR2 SVGAGI. The CDR3 DNA follows: TGTGCCAGCAGTGCCCTAGTCGTGGGACAGCAGTACTTC. Protein sequence: CASSALVVGQQYF.

This sequence joins TRBV7-9 and TRBJ2-5, with D possibly matching TRBD1 (5 bases). From germline, CDR1 is SEHNR and CDR2 FQNEAQ (reference sequence). V was cut by 5 bases and J by 2 bases, with 15 bases left in between. CDR3 size: 15 residues. This CDR3 is CASSLGRPVQETQYF. The DNA of the CDR3 is TGTGCCAGCAGCCTGGGGCGACCAGTTCAAGAGACCCAGTACTTC.

The CDR3, as DNA: TGCAGCGTTGGGGCAGGTCCTAATGAAAAACTGTTTTTT. Its translation is CSVGAGPNEKLFF. The chain couples TRBV29-1 to TRBJ1-4; D is unclear. Germline V lookup: CDR1 SQVTM, CDR2 ANQGSEA. Between the trimmed V and J ends, which lost 4 bases and 3 bases, there was a span of 9 bases. This CDR3 is 13 amino acids long.

This sequence joins TRBV4-1 and TRBJ2-7; 9 bases fit TRBD1. Losses at the gene ends were 4 bases for V and 3 bases for J; bases not matched to a gene: 7. The CDR3 is made up of 15 amino acids. Germline V gene sequence: CDR1 MGHRA, CDR2 YSYEKL. The CDR3 DNA sequence: TGCGCCAGCAGCCTCCACCCGGGACAGGGCTACGAGCAGTACTTC. Translation: CASSLHPGQGYEQYF.

The gene calls are TRBV6-6 and TRBJ2-1; maybe TRBD2 (5 bases). Trimming took 6 bases from V and 0 from J, leaving 12 bases between them. Germline CDR1 is MNHNY and CDR2 is SVGAGI (reference sequence). This CDR3 comprises 15 residues. CDR3 amino acids: CASSLERTSYNEQFF. The DNA of the CDR3 is TGTGCCAGCAGCTTGGAGCGGACCTCCTACAATGAGCAGTTCTTC.

The V call is TRBV2, the J call TRBJ1-5; D perhaps matches TRBD1 (6 bases). The CDR3 contains 14 residues. Trimming took off 6 bases at V and 7 bases at J, with 16 bases between the two ends. Germline lookup yields CDR1 SNHLY and CDR2 FYNNEI. CDR3 nucleotide sequence: TGTGCCAGCAGGGCCACAGGGAGGGGACAGCCCCAGCATTTT. Its translation is CASRATGRGQPQHF.

The chain carries TRBV5-1 and TRBJ2-1; 7 bases agree with TRBD2. J lost 5 bases, V lost 4 bases, and 3 bases had no gene match. The CDR3 totals 13 residues. Germline assignment: CDR1 SGHRS and CDR2 YFSETQ. Written as DNA, the CDR3 is TGCGCCAGCAGCCGGGACTACAACAATGAGCAGTTCTTC. This codes for CASSRDYNNEQFF.

The chain recombines TRBV29-1 with TRBJ1-1; 8 bases fit TRBD1. In germline, CDR1 is SQVTM, CDR2 ANQGSEA. V lost 6 bases, J lost 4 bases, and 10 bases stayed unmatched. This CDR3 has 14 residues. CDR3 in amino acids: CSVKGRTGPTEAFF. In nucleotides, the CDR3 is TGCAGCGTCAAGGGGAGGACAGGGCCCACTGAAGCTTTCTTT. The variable domain in full, with the rest retrieved from reference TRBV29-1 and TRBJ1-1, is SAVISQKPSRDICQRGTSLTIQCQVDSQVTMMFWYRQQPGQSLTLIATANQGSEATYESGFVIDKFPISRPNLTFSTLTVSNMSPEDSSIYLCSVKGRTGPTEAFFGQGTRLTVV.

This clone showed up just once. The rearrangement links TRBV12-5 to TRBJ2-7, with TRBD1 matching over 8 bases. The CDR3 totals 14 residues. Germline V gene data show CDR1 as LGHNT and CDR2 as FRNRAP. V was clipped by 6 bases and J by 5 bases; unmatched bases: 9. The CDR3: CASGRDRGMHEQYF. For the CDR3, the DNA is TGTGCTAGTGGCCGTGACAGGGGTATGCACGAGCAGTACTTC. Using reference TRBV12-5 and TRBJ2-7 for the parts outside the CDR3, the full variable domain is DARVTQTPRHKVTEMGQEVTMRCQPILGHNTVFWYRQTMMQGLELLAYFRNRAPLDDSGMPKDRFSAEMPDATLATLKIQPSEPRDSAVYFCASGRDRGMHEQYFGPGTRLTVT.

This chain joins TRBV13 and TRBJ1-2, with D tentatively TRBD1 (5 bases). Trimming left V 5 bases short and J 4 bases short, with 14 bases between. The CDR3 is 14 amino acids. Germline V gene sequence: CDR1 PRHDT, CDR2 FYEKMQ (reference sequence). The CDR3 DNA reads TGTGCCAGCAGCCAACCCAGGGTCTCCTATGGCTACACCTTC. It codes for CASSQPRVSYGYTF.

The chain combines TRBV27 with TRBJ1-1; TRBD1 matches 7 bases. The V and J ends lost 3 bases and 6 bases, in that order; junction bases with no gene match: 13. CDR1 is MNHEY and CDR2 is SMNVEV in the germline V gene (reference sequence). This CDR3 has 16 amino acids. The CDR3 loop reads CASSLQGVVGEAEAFF. CDR3 in DNA: TGTGCCAGCAGTTTGCAGGGGGTGGTAGGGGAGGCTGAAGCTTTCTTT.

The chain has TRBV7-2 and TRBJ1-1; D gene ambiguous. CDR1 is SGHTA and CDR2 is FQGNSA in the germline V gene. Trimming took off 0 bases at V and 4 bases at J, with 12 bases between the two ends. CDR3 size: 15 residues. The CDR3 nucleotides read TGTGCCAGCAGCTTAGCGCAAGGGAGGAGCACTGAAGCTTTCTTT. Its protein is CASSLAQGRSTEAFF. Looking up the rest from reference TRBV7-2 and TRBJ1-1 gives the full variable domain: GAGVSQSPSNKVTEKGKDVELRCDPISGHTALYWYRQSLGQGLEFLIYFQGNSAPDKSGLPSDRFSAERTGGSVSTLTIQRTQQEDSAVYLCASSLAQGRSTEAFFGQGTRLTVV.

The V call is TRBV5-1, the J call TRBJ2-3, with D uncertain. V lost 1 base to trimming and J lost 4 bases, with 7 bases between them. The length of the CDR3 is 13 residues. CDR1 is SGHRS, CDR2 YFSETQ, per germline. This CDR3 reads CASSLKPSDTQYF. CDR3 sequence (DNA): TGCGCCAGCAGCTTGAAACCATCAGATACGCAGTATTTT. The complete variable domain, with remaining parts taken from reference TRBV5-1 and TRBJ2-3, reads KAGVTQTPRYLIKTRGQQVTLSCSPISGHRSVSWYQQTPGQGLQFLFEYFSETQRNKGNFPGRFSGRQFSNSRSEMNVSTLELGDSALYLCASSLKPSDTQYFGPGTRLTVL.